One sample yielded the 17 T cell receptor beta chains listed below, sequenced in a study of breast tumors, draining lymph nodes, adjacent tissues. One entry per CDR3 protein, called by TCRdb with MiXCR from the multiplex PCR reads. The sample has 200,000 to 300,000 distinct CDR3 sequences; 30% to 35% are singletons. Axillary draining lymph nodes of breast cancer patients supplied the node samples. Sequenced input: axillary lymph node tissue. These receptor sequences come from a female donor with breast cancer. Some clones in this sample may be carry-over from other donors' samples.

This clonotype was found a few times. It may be a read error: a sequence one base away is much more abundant. The V and J genes are TRBV7-2 and TRBJ2-5; 7 bases are shared with TRBD2. This CDR3 spans 15 amino acids. CDR1 is SGHTA, CDR2 FQGNSA, per germline. The CDR3 bases are TGTGCCAGCAGCTTAGAAGGGCCTCGGGGGGAGACCCAGCACTTC. Protein product: CASSLEGPRGETQHF. Variable domain in full (rest from reference TRBV7-2 and TRBJ2-5): GAGVSQSPSNKVTEKGKDVELRCDPISGHTALYWYRQSLGQGLEFLIYFQGNSAPDKSGLPSDRFSAERTGGSVSTLTIQRTQQEDSAVYLCASSLEGPRGETQHFGPGTRLLVL.

With regard to this clonotype: A read error may explain this, as a much larger clone is one base away. The V gene is TRBV9, the J gene TRBJ2-7; 7 nucleotides align to TRBD2. Per the germline V gene, CDR1 is SGDLS and CDR2 is YYNGEE. The CDR3 totals 14 residues. The CDR3 DNA reads as TGTGCCAGCAGCCTGTTGGGGGGGTGGGGGGAGCAGTCCTTC. Its translation: CASSLLGGWGEQSF.

A remark on this clonotype: A much bigger clone sits one base away, suggesting this may be a read error. CDR3 sequence (DNA): TGTTCCAGCAGCTTATGGGGCGCGGGAGGGCCAGATACGCAGTATTTT. As protein: CSSSLWGAGGPDTQYF. V and J are TRBV11-2 and TRBJ2-3, with TRBD2 matching over 9 bases. CDR1 is SGHAT, CDR2 FQNNGV, per germline. CDR3 length equals 16 residues.

Details on this clonotype: Possible read error: a much larger clone is one base away. This chain's CDR3 is CASSLTAAKETQYF. The CDR3 nucleotides are TGTGCCAGCAGCTTAACAGCAGCGAAAGAGACCCAGTACTTC. The chain links TRBV5-6 to TRBJ2-5; D remains ambiguous. Trimming shortened V by 2 bases and J by 3 bases, and 11 bases separated the two germline ends. This CDR3 has 14 amino acids. In germline, CDR1 is SGHDT, CDR2 YYEEEE.

Points on this clonotype: Given a much more abundant clone one base away, this may be a read error. The chain employs TRBV5-1 and TRBJ2-2; the match to TRBD2 covers 14 bases. Germline lookup yields CDR1 SGHRS and CDR2 YFSETQ. V dropped 4 bases and J dropped 1; count of bases not matched to a gene: 0. The CDR3 is made up of 16 amino acids. The CDR3 DNA is TGCGCCAGCAGCGGGACTAGCGGGGGGAACACCGGGGAGCTGTTTTTT. Amino acid sequence: CASSGTSGGNTGELFF.

This clonotype was counted many times. The germline gene is not matched at one end of the junction; a read error may be the cause. The chain combines TRBV12-3 or TRBV12-4 with TRBJ2-2, with TRBD2 matching 7 bases. CDR3 size: 15 residues. DNA for the CDR3: TGTGCCAGCAGCTTAGGACTAGCGAACACCGGGGAGCTGTTTTTT. The encoded protein is CASSLGLANTGELFF.

This clonotype was counted many times. V is TRBV5-1 and J is TRBJ2-5, with 13 bases fitting TRBD2. This CDR3 region has 14 residues. V was clipped by 5 bases and J by 5 bases; unmatched bases: 3. Germline V gives CDR1 SGHRS, CDR2 YFSETQ. CDR3 residues: CASRGLAGVETQYF. For the CDR3, the DNA is TGCGCCAGCAGAGGACTAGCGGGAGTGGAGACCCAGTACTTC.

This clonotype was seen only a few times. A much more abundant neighbour one base away suggests this may be a read error. This chain joins TRBV7-9 and TRBJ2-7, with 10 bases identical to TRBD2. The CDR3 totals 15 residues. CDR1 is SEHNR, CDR2 FQNEAQ, per germline (reference sequence). The CDR3 region is CASSSGTSDSYEQHF. CDR3 DNA: TGTGCCAGCAGCTCCGGGACTAGCGACTCCTACGAGCAGCACTTC.

This clonotype has ten or more counts. The CDR3 sequence: CSATQGRAEQFF. CDR3 coding DNA: TGCAGTGCCACCCAGGGGCGGGCGGAGCAGTTCTTC. This chain connects TRBV20-1 to TRBJ2-1; D is perhaps TRBD1 (6 bases). Deletions cut 6 bases from V and 10 bases from J, with 16 bases between. Looked up from germline, CDR1 is DFQATT and CDR2 is SNEGSKA (reference sequence). The CDR3 runs 12 residues.

This clonotype was seen once. A much larger clone is a single base away; this may be a read error. This chain joins TRBV11-2 and TRBJ1-3; a weak D match, TRBD1 (5 bases). Germline-derived CDR1 and CDR2 are SGHAT and FQNNGV. The CDR3 is 19 amino acids. This CDR3 reads CASSLLPRPDMSSGDTIYF. CDR3 in DNA: TGTGCCAGCAGCCTACTTCCGCGTCCGGACATGAGCTCTGGAGACACCATATATTTT.

This clonotype was seen a handful of times. A read error may explain this, as a much larger clone is one base away. The J gene is TRBJ1-2, the V gene TRBV9; D may be TRBD1 (5 bases). The CDR3 totals 15 residues. CDR1 and CDR2 from the germline V gene are SGDLS and YYNGEE. The CDR3: CASSVVEGRIYGSTF. DNA for the CDR3: TGTGCCAGCAGCGTAGTCGAGGGGCGCATCTATGGCTCCACCTTC.

This clonotype appeared many times. The chain couples TRBV10-3 to TRBJ2-1, with D unresolved. The germline CDR1 and CDR2 sequences are ENHRY and SYGVKD. V lost 4 bases, J lost 14 bases, and 15 bases lay in between. This CDR3 region has 12 residues. The CDR3 DNA reads TGTGCCATCAGTGTTCAGCTAGGTGTCGAGTTCTTC. Translated: CAISVQLGVEFF.

J is TRBJ2-1 and V is TRBV27; a weak D match, TRBD2 (6 bases). CDR1 is MNHEY, CDR2 SMNVEV, per germline (reference sequence). Trimming removed 3 bases from V and 5 bases from J, with 11 bases in between. There are 14 residues in the CDR3. CDR3 sequence: CASSFHGRDNEQFF. CDR3 coding DNA: TGTGCCAGCAGTTTTCACGGGAGAGACAATGAGCAGTTCTTC.

This clonotype has at least ten counts. The chain uses TRBV7-9 and TRBJ1-4; D remains ambiguous. Trimming removed 4 bases at V and 3 bases at J, with 12 bases between. The CDR3 spans 15 residues. Germline CDR1 SEHNR, CDR2 FQNEAQ (reference sequence). This CDR3 reads CASSYSIKANEKLFF. For the CDR3, the DNA is TGTGCCAGCAGCTACTCAATTAAGGCTAATGAAAAACTGTTTTTT.

This clonotype was found once. A read error may explain this, as a much larger clone is one base away. CDR3: CASMGSGEAQYF. Written as DNA, the CDR3 is TGTGCCAGCATGGGCTCCGGGGAGGCCCAGTACTTC. The gene calls are TRBV6-4 and TRBJ2-5, with a tentative D call TRBD2 (6 bases). Germline V gene lookup returns CDR1 MRHNA and CDR2 SNTAGT. The CDR3 sequence is 12 residues long. V dropped 7 bases and J dropped 9 bases, with 15 bases sitting between them.

The rearrangement links TRBV4-1 to TRBJ2-4; D unclear. The V gene lost 1 base and the J gene lost 0 bases, with 10 bases spanning the gap. CDR3 length: 16 amino acids. Germline lookup yields CDR1 MGHRA and CDR2 YSYEKL. Here the CDR3 reads CASSQGVPLAKNIQYF. Written as DNA, the CDR3 is TGCGCCAGCAGCCAAGGGGTCCCCCTAGCCAAAAACATTCAGTACTTC.

This clonotype has more than one count but fewer than ten. This may stem from a read error, because a much larger clone lies one nucleotide away. The chain is built from TRBV20-1 and TRBJ2-1; no firm D call. The CDR3 loop spans 11 amino acids. The germline gives CDR1 DFQATT, CDR2 SNEGSKA (reference sequence). The CDR3 bases are TGCAGTGCTAGGCCTCGTTATGAGCAGTCCTTC. It specifies CSARPRYEQSF.